The clone carrying this TCR beta chain showed up just a few times. Given a much more abundant clone one base away, this may be a read error. From the PCR reads, TCRdb called clonotypes with MiXCR, one entry per CDR3 protein. There are over 600,000 distinct CDR3 sequences in the sample; just under 20% occur only once, and approximately 0.9% lies in the top ten. Researchers sorted naive CD8 T cells as cells that were CD8+CD4-CCR7+CD45RA+. This CDR3 has 17 amino acids. CDR1 and CDR2 from the germline V gene are LNHNV and YYDKDF (reference sequence). The germline V and J ends were trimmed by 2 bases and 6 bases, with 21 bases remaining between them. These data are taken from a study of molecular identifiers for immune sequencing clone quantification.

Sequences were obtained from naive CD8+ T cells from blood, with Jurkat cell RNA spiked in. Described subset: FACS-sorted CD8+CD4-CCR7+CD45RA+ naive T cells. The J gene is TRBJ2-3, the V gene TRBV15, with D perhaps matching TRBD2 (6 bases). The TCR originated in a human donor in good health. Some libraries in this study had Jurkat cell RNA spiked in. The CDR3 bases are TGTGCCACCAGCAGAACGTGCGGGACGACTACCCCGGATACGCAGTATTTT. Residues: CATSRTCGTTTPDTQYF.